One sample yielded the 3 T cell receptor beta chains listed below, sequenced in a study of blood T cell repertoires in COVID-19. Measured with immunoSEQ multiplex PCR; TCRdb has only the in-frame clones, and not every one. The repertoire holds 250,000 to 350,000 clones, with approximately 84% as singletons. Sequencing was performed on peripheral blood. These receptors originate from a human donor with COVID-19, enrolled during active disease. The donor label of this sample is uncertain.

The chain combines TRBV6-5 with TRBJ1-3; D is uncertain. Looked up from germline, CDR1 is MNHEY and CDR2 is SVGAGI. The CDR3 runs to 14 residues. The V end lost 6 bases, the J end lost 0 bases, and 9 bases lay between the germline ends. CDR3 in DNA: TGTGCCAGCAGGGACTCCGGCTCTGGAAACACCATATATTTT. It encodes CASRDSGSGNTIYF.

The rearrangement links TRBV7-2 to TRBJ2-3; perhaps TRBD2 as D (8 bases). The CDR3 covers 15 residues. The V and J ends lost 7 bases and 7 bases respectively, with 21 bases between them. From germline, CDR1 is SGHTA and CDR2 FQGNSA. The CDR3 loop is CASTGGDSNRYTQYF. The CDR3 nucleotides are TGTGCCAGCACGGGGGGGGACAGCAACAGATATACGCAGTATTTT.

The V gene is TRBV19, the J gene TRBJ2-3, with D tentatively TRBD2 (6 bases). The V and J ends lost 3 bases and 2 bases respectively, with 9 bases between them. Looked up from germline, CDR1 is LNHDA and CDR2 is SQIVND (reference sequence). The length of the CDR3 is 14 residues. CDR3 nucleotide sequence: TGTGCCAGTAGTATGGCGGGACCCACAGATACGCAGTATTTT. Amino acid sequence: CASSMAGPTDTQYF.